The entry below describes one TCR beta chain. The data belong to a study of cytomegalovirus exposure and HLA in healthy donors. The PCR used 60 Vbeta and 13 Jbeta primers. Measured with immunoSEQ multiplex PCR; TCRdb has only the in-frame clones, and not every one. Among 100,000 to 150,000 clones listed, less than 80% were seen once. Germline values: CDR1 MNHEY, CDR2 SVGAGI. V was pared by 4 bases and J by 7 bases, with 7 bases between. The CDR3 consists of 11 residues. The sequence was collected from a man aged 35 to 55 in good health and CMV-seropositive. This sequence joins TRBV6-5 and TRBJ1-1; D uncertain. Sequencing was done on a sample of PBMCs. CDR3 in DNA: TGTGCCAGCAGTTTAGGAGGTGAAGCTTTCTTT. Its translation is CASSLGGEAFF.